This passage covers 22 T cell receptor beta chains from one sample sequenced in a study of T-cell reconstitution after alpha-beta-depleted transplantation in children. The authors prepared the TCRbeta library with unique molecular identifiers. Using its own MiXCR run on the PCR reads, TCRdb lists one record per CDR3 protein. The table shows some 390,000 distinct CDR3 sequences, with 20% occurring only once. Here the sequenced sample was PBMCs from the stem cell graft donor, taken from the stem cell graft. The origin of the receptors is a human donor who donated a stem cell graft to a child with acute myeloid leukemia.

The V gene is TRBV7-2, the J gene TRBJ2-1, with 11 positions matching TRBD2. The CDR3 has 15 amino acids. Per germline, CDR1 SGHTA and CDR2 FQGNSA. Trimming took 8 bases from V and 4 from J; bases not matched to a gene: 7. Here the CDR3 DNA reads TGTGCCAGCTCTGTAGCGGGAGGGAAGTACAATGAGCAGTTCTTC. Its translation is CASSVAGGKYNEQFF.

This clonotype was picked up a small number of times. V is TRBV5-4 and J is TRBJ2-7; TRBD1 might be the D (7 bases). The CDR3 is 15 residues long. Germline CDR1 is SGHNT and CDR2 is YYREEE (reference sequence). Deletions cut 4 bases from V and 1 base from J, with 15 bases between. The CDR3: CASSPRRGRSYEQYF. As DNA, the CDR3 is TGTGCCAGCAGCCCTAGGAGGGGGCGATCCTACGAGCAGTACTTC.

The chain employs TRBV7-3 and TRBJ2-5; 9 bases agree with TRBD1. V shed 5 bases, J shed 3 bases, and the junction held 7 bases outside the gene matches. The germline gives CDR1 SGHTA, CDR2 FQGTGA. The CDR3 runs 15 residues. DNA of the CDR3: TGTGCCAGCAGCCGGTACAGGGGGCAGGAAGAGACCCAGTACTTC. Translation: CASSRYRGQEETQYF. The full variable domain, in which reference TRBV7-3 and TRBJ2-5 provide the parts outside the CDR3, is GAGVSQTPSNKVTEKGKYVELRCDPISGHTALYWYRQSLGQGPEFLIYFQGTGAADDSGLPNDRFFAVRPEGSVSTLKIQRTERGDSAVYLCASSRYRGQEETQYFGPGTRLLVL.

This clonotype has only a few counts. This chain joins TRBV5-1 and TRBJ2-3, with D possibly TRBD1 on 5 matching bases. Germline V gives CDR1 SGHRS, CDR2 YFSETQ. The length of the CDR3 is 14 residues. V was shortened by 4 bases and J by 4 bases, with 13 bases between the two germline ends. The CDR3 DNA is TGCGCCAGCAGCACCATGGGGCAGGCAGATACGCAGTATTTT. Its protein product is CASSTMGQADTQYF. Drawing the rest from reference TRBV5-1 and TRBJ2-3, the complete variable domain is KAGVTQTPRYLIKTRGQQVTLSCSPISGHRSVSWYQQTPGQGLQFLFEYFSETQRNKGNFPGRFSGRQFSNSRSEMNVSTLELGDSALYLCASSTMGQADTQYFGPGTRLTVL.

This clonotype was detected ten times or more. At one boundary the junction diverges from the germline segment, which might be a read error. The chain has TRBV20-1 and TRBJ2-1; 13 positions match TRBD2. Germline V gives CDR1 DFQATT, CDR2 SNEGSKA (reference sequence). There are 15 residues in the CDR3. The CDR3 DNA follows: TGCAGCGCTACTAGCGGGAGGGCGGCCTACAATGAGCAGTTCTTC. Protein: CSATSGRAAYNEQFF.

This clonotype occurred a few times. This chain uses TRBV20-1 with TRBJ2-1; 8 bases align to TRBD2. Germline V gene sequence: CDR1 DFQATT, CDR2 SNEGSKA (reference sequence). V dropped 1 base and J dropped 9; count of bases not matched to a gene: 8. There are 14 residues in the CDR3. The CDR3 sequence: CSARGSGREAEQFF. The CDR3 DNA reads as TGCAGTGCTAGAGGGAGCGGGAGAGAGGCTGAGCAGTTCTTC.

The V and J genes are TRBV6-2 or TRBV6-3 and TRBJ2-3; no clear D gene. V was cut by 11 bases and J by 6 bases, with 18 bases left in between. The germline V gene has CDR1 MNHEY and CDR2 SVGEGT. This CDR3 contains 13 residues. CDR3 sequence reads: CASGSTRVDTQYF. DNA of the CDR3: TGTGCCTCCGGGTCAACTCGGGTGGATACGCAGTATTTT.

This clonotype was picked up many times. The chain carries TRBV12-3 or TRBV12-4 and TRBJ1-5, with D possibly TRBD1 on 5 matching bases. Deletions cut 4 bases from V and 0 bases from J, with 7 bases between. The CDR3 has 14 amino acids. The CDR3 nucleotides are TGTGCCAGCAGTTGGGGCAGTAGCAATCAGCCCCAGCATTTT. Translation gives CASSWGSSNQPQHF.

The CDR3 reads CASSMFGENEQFF. CDR3 nucleotides: TGTGCCAGTAGTATGTTTGGGGAAAATGAGCAGTTCTTC. The V call is TRBV19, the J call TRBJ2-1, with unresolved D. V lost 3 bases, J lost 7 bases, and 10 bases lay in between. Germline assignment: CDR1 LNHDA and CDR2 SQIVND (reference sequence). The CDR3 spans 13 residues.

The rearrangement links TRBV19 to TRBJ2-1; D ambiguous. This CDR3 has 13 amino acids. V was shortened by 9 bases and J by 6 bases, with 15 bases between the two germline ends. Germline V gene data show CDR1 as LNHDA and CDR2 as SQIVND (reference sequence). CDR3 nucleotides: TGTGCCAGCCGCTCGGGCATTGGCAATGAGCAGTTCTTC. Its translation: CASRSGIGNEQFF.

The chain couples TRBV5-1 to TRBJ1-4; no clear D. The CDR3 runs 13 residues. Per the germline V gene, CDR1 is SGHRS and CDR2 is YFSETQ. Trimming removed 6 bases at V and 3 bases at J, with 9 bases between. Here the CDR3 reads CASKGVANEKLFF. The CDR3 DNA is TGCGCCAGCAAGGGTGTAGCTAATGAAAAACTGTTTTTT.

This clonotype was counted at least ten times. The J gene is TRBJ2-3, the V gene TRBV5-6; D uncertain. The CDR3 loop spans 14 amino acids. Germline loops: CDR1 SGHDT, CDR2 YYEEEE. V was shortened by 4 bases and J by 0 bases, with 9 bases between the two germline ends. Here the CDR3 DNA reads TGTGCCAGCAGCCCGAAGTTCAGCACAGATACGCAGTATTTT. Translation: CASSPKFSTDTQYF.

About this clonotype itself: Its ends do not fully match the called genes, so a read error is possible. V gene TRBV27 combines with J gene TRBJ2-3, with TRBD2 matching 7 bases. The CDR3 is 15 residues long. Germline CDR1 and CDR2: MNHEY and SMNVEV (reference sequence). The DNA of the CDR3 is TGTGCCTGCAGTTTAGGTTCGCGGGAGAAGGATACGCAGTATTTT. Its translation is CACSLGSREKDTQYF.

This clonotype was observed a handful of times. This chain connects TRBV28 to TRBJ2-7; 7 bases agree with TRBD1. The CDR3 is 14 residues long. V was pared by 3 bases and J by 2 bases, with 4 bases of the junction left unmatched. From germline, CDR1 is MDHEN and CDR2 SYDVKM. The CDR3 here is CASSFGTATYEQYF. In DNA form, the CDR3 reads TGTGCCAGCAGTTTCGGGACAGCCACCTACGAGCAGTACTTC.

V is TRBV5-1 and J is TRBJ2-3; 10 nucleotides line up with TRBD2. The germline V gene has CDR1 SGHRS and CDR2 YFSETQ. With 6 bases clipped from V and 5 bases from J, the junction kept 12 bases outside the gene matches. This CDR3 contains 16 residues. The CDR3 DNA sequence: TGCGCCAGCATCCCTGAAGCGGGAGGGTACGAAGATACGCAGTATTTT. Its protein product is CASIPEAGGYEDTQYF.

V gene TRBV28 combines with J gene TRBJ2-4; possible D gene TRBD2, 5 bases. The CDR3 consists of 18 residues. Germline CDR1 MDHEN, CDR2 SYDVKM. V was shortened by 2 bases and J by 4 bases, with 21 bases between the two germline ends. The CDR3: CASSLASEGTKRKNIQYF. The CDR3 bases are TGTGCCAGCAGTTTAGCGAGCGAGGGCACAAAAAGAAAAAACATTCAGTACTTC.

In its sample, this clonotype was seen many times. This chain joins TRBV27 and TRBJ1-5, with D maybe TRBD1 (5 bases). The germline V gene encodes CDR1 MNHEY and CDR2 SMNVEV (reference sequence). The CDR3 is 14 amino acids. V lost 7 bases and J 7 bases, leaving 17 bases between the germline ends. CDR3 region: CASTPFGGRQPQHF. In DNA, the CDR3 is TGTGCCAGCACCCCGTTTGGGGGGAGACAGCCCCAGCATTTT.

There are many counts of this clonotype. The V and J genes are TRBV6-5 and TRBJ2-2, with D unresolved. The length of the CDR3 is 13 residues. V shed 4 bases and J shed 5 bases, with 8 bases lying between them. Germline CDR1 is MNHEY and CDR2 is SVGAGI. The CDR3 sequence: CASSSAGTGELFF. The DNA for the CDR3 is TGTGCCAGCAGTTCGGCCGGGACCGGGGAGCTGTTTTTT.

This chain uses TRBV5-6 with TRBJ2-1; 9 positions agree with TRBD2. The germline CDR1 and CDR2 sequences are SGHDT and YYEEEE. The V gene end was trimmed by 4 bases and the J gene end by 9 bases; junction bases not matched to a gene: 2. The CDR3 contains 12 residues. Written as DNA, the CDR3 is TGTGCCAGCAGCAAACTAGCGGGTGAGCAGTTCTTC. Its protein is CASSKLAGEQFF.

A few counts support this clonotype. The V call is TRBV28, the J call TRBJ2-4; no firm D call. This CDR3 region has 14 residues. Germline CDR1 and CDR2: MDHEN and SYDVKM. V lost 4 bases, J lost 6 bases, and 13 bases lay in between. The DNA of the CDR3 is TGTGCCAGCAGTTCTACCGACATCAGAAACATTCAGTACTTC. Its translation is CASSSTDIRNIQYF. The whole variable domain, filled in from reference TRBV28 and TRBJ2-4, reads DVKVTQSSRYLVKRTGEKVFLECVQDMDHENMFWYRQDPGLGLRLIYFSYDVKMKEKGDIPEGYSVSREKKERFSLILESASTNQTSMYLCASSSTDIRNIQYFGAGTRLSVL.

Only one count was recorded for this clonotype. The chain is built from TRBV20-1 and TRBJ1-5; D ambiguous. Trimming removed 6 bases at V and 4 bases at J, with 16 bases between. Germline CDR1 is DFQATT and CDR2 is SNEGSKA (reference sequence). The CDR3 is 14 amino acids. CDR3 region: CSAGKDGGNQPQHF. The CDR3 coding sequence is TGCAGTGCGGGAAAGGACGGTGGGAATCAGCCCCAGCATTTT.

The rearrangement joins TRBV28 to TRBJ1-2; weak D call: TRBD1 (6 bases). The CDR3 is 17 amino acids. Per the germline V gene, CDR1 is MDHEN and CDR2 is SYDVKM. The V end lost 7 bases, the J end lost 4 bases, and 25 bases lay between the germline ends. DNA of the CDR3: TGTGCCAGCACCTTACCTAGGGGGGGGAATAGCCGCTATGGCTACACCTTC. This gives the protein CASTLPRGGNSRYGYTF.